The clone carrying this T cell receptor beta chain appeared once. Antigen specificity is unknown. CDR1 and CDR2 from the germline V gene are SGHRS and YFSETQ. CDR3 length: 16 amino acids. The V and J ends lost 0 bases and 4 bases respectively, with 13 bases between them. Using immunoSEQ multiplex PCR, the repertoire was profiled, and TCRdb retains in-frame clones only, with some absent. The table includes 120,000 or so clones, roughly 89% detected once. The entry originates in a study of cytomegalovirus exposure and HLA in healthy donors. General study findings and limits: Cytomegalovirus association was assigned to over 150 TCR beta chains. Some public TCRs appeared in many individuals, while most sequences were rare. One later analysis, an examination of the 120 validation repertoires, found that first-cohort TCR clusters tended to co-occur in them.

What was sequenced was PBMCs. This clonotype originated in a woman aged 18-29 years in good health and CMV-seronegative. The V and J genes are TRBV5-1 and TRBJ2-2; D is ambiguous. For the CDR3, the DNA is TGCGCCAGCAGCTTGGTCCCCGGCAGAGGCACCGGGGAGCTGTTTTTT. Translating it yields CASSLVPGRGTGELFF.